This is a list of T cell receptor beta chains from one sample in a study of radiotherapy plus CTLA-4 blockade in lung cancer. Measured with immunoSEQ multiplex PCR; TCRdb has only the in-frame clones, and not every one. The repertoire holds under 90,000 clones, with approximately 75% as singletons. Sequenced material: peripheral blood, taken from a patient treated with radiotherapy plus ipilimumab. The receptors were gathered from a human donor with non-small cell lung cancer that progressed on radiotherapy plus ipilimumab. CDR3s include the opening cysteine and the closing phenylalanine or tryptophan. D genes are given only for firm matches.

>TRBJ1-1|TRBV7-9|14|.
CASSLGGQNTEAFF
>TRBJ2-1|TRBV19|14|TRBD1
CASSLDRGHDEQFF
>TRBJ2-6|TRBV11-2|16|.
CASSLRPSSGANVLTF
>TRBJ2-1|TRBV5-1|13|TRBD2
CASSLLAGGTLFF
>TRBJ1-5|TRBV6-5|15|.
CASSYGAGPNQPQHF
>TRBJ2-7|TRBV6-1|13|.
CASSVAGSYEQYF
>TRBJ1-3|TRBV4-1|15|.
CASSQVGFSGNTIYF
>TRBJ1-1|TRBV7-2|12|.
CASSFPVTEAFF
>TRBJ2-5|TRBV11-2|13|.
CASSLGRQETQYF
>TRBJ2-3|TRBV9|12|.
CASSVEADTQYF
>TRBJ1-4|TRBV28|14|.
CASSLSREDEKLFF
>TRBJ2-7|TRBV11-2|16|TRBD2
CASSPQLAGVRGEQYF
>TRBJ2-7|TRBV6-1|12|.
CASRGESYEQYF
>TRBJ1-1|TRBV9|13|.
CASSVEGRTEAFF
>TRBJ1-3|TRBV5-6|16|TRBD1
CASSFGRQGPGNTIYF
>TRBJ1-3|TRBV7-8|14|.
CASRDGHSGNTIYF